The 15 T cell receptor beta chains given below trace back to one sample, sequenced in a study of T cell responses to AZD1222 COVID-19 vaccine. The repertoire was sequenced with immunoSEQ multiplex PCR; TCRdb's copy has only in-frame clones and lacks some. The data contain about 95,000 clones, 85% to 90% of them singletons. This specimen was peripheral blood, taken on day 0 of AZD1222 vaccination. The receptors originated from an adult in good health.

The V and J genes are TRBV10-3 and TRBJ2-7, with D possibly matching TRBD1 (6 bases). CDR3 length: 15 amino acids. CDR1 is ENHRY, CDR2 SYGVKD, per germline. The V and J ends lost 4 bases and 0 bases respectively, with 13 bases between them. The CDR3 spells CAISGWTDSSYEQYF. The CDR3 DNA reads as TGTGCCATCAGTGGTTGGACAGATTCCTCCTACGAGCAGTACTTC.

The chain recombines TRBV19 with TRBJ2-1; D gene ambiguous. V lost 6 bases and J 0 bases, leaving 12 bases between the germline ends. The CDR3 loop spans 15 amino acids. Looked up from germline, CDR1 is LNHDA and CDR2 is SQIVND (reference sequence). The CDR3 loop reads CASSLGESSYNEQFF. The CDR3 DNA reads TGTGCCAGTAGCCTTGGAGAGAGCTCCTACAATGAGCAGTTCTTC.

V gene TRBV29-1 combines with J gene TRBJ2-6; D not certain. The V gene lost 4 bases and the J gene lost 0 bases, with 7 bases spanning the gap. The CDR3 consists of 14 residues. Germline values: CDR1 SQVTM, CDR2 ANQGSEA. The CDR3 DNA reads TGCAGCGTTGTTCTGAGCTCTGGGGCCAACGTCCTGACTTTC. This codes for CSVVLSSGANVLTF.

The chain joins TRBV27 to TRBJ1-2, with D uncertain. Germline assignment: CDR1 MNHEY and CDR2 SMNVEV (reference sequence). V shed 3 bases and J shed 4 bases, with 9 bases lying between them. The CDR3 totals 13 residues. CDR3 loop: CASSFSRSYGYTF. In DNA form, the CDR3 reads TGTGCCAGCAGTTTCAGCAGGTCCTATGGCTACACCTTC.

There are a few counts of this clone. The rearrangement uses TRBV11-2 and TRBJ2-2; D possibly corresponds to TRBD1 (5 bases). Germline V gene lookup returns CDR1 SGHAT and CDR2 FQNNGV. The CDR3 is 15 amino acids. The V end lost 1 base, the J end lost 6 bases, and 12 bases lay between the germline ends. The DNA of the CDR3 is TGTGCCAGCAGCTTAGCAGGGTTGAAGGCCGGGGAGCTGTTTTTT. Its protein product is CASSLAGLKAGELFF.

This chain joins TRBV5-1 and TRBJ2-3; D is ambiguous. V was cut by 5 bases and J by 2 bases, with 9 bases left in between. Germline CDR1 and CDR2: SGHRS and YFSETQ. The CDR3 spans 13 residues. The CDR3 sequence: CASSFSHTDTQYF. The CDR3 DNA reads as TGCGCCAGCAGTTTTTCCCACACAGATACGCAGTATTTT. Drawing the rest from reference TRBV5-1 and TRBJ2-3, the complete variable domain is KAGVTQTPRYLIKTRGQQVTLSCSPISGHRSVSWYQQTPGQGLQFLFEYFSETQRNKGNFPGRFSGRQFSNSRSEMNVSTLELGDSALYLCASSFSHTDTQYFGPGTRLTVL.

Only a few counts were recorded for this clone. The limits of the CDR3 on the DNA are not certain, so only TCRdb's listed CDR3 is given. The V gene is TRBV6-2 or TRBV6-3, the J gene TRBJ1-6. Counting both end residues, the CDR3 totals 15 amino acids. The germline V gene encodes CDR1 MNHEY and CDR2 SVGEGT. The CDR3 spells CASSYFGPENSPLHF.

This clone has a single count. V and J are TRBV18 and TRBJ1-1, with a weak D call TRBD1 (6 bases). CDR3 length equals 16 residues. Germline V gene lookup returns CDR1 KGHSH and CDR2 LQKENI. The germline V and J ends were trimmed by 3 bases and 1 base, with 15 bases remaining between them. CDR3 loop: CASSPSQGIGNTEAFF. As DNA, the CDR3 is TGTGCCAGCTCACCCTCGCAGGGGATCGGGAACACTGAAGCTTTCTTT.

V and J are TRBV6-2 or TRBV6-3 and TRBJ1-5; D call uncertain. Trimming took off 6 bases at V and 2 bases at J, with 11 bases between the two ends. Germline assignment: CDR1 MNHEY and CDR2 SVGEGT. This CDR3 comprises 14 residues. CDR3: CASSRGTRNQPQHF. For the CDR3, the DNA is TGTGCCAGCAGCCGTGGTACCCGCAATCAGCCCCAGCATTTT.

The chain carries TRBV6-2 or TRBV6-3 and TRBJ2-7; no definite D call. This CDR3 is 15 amino acids long. The V end lost 0 bases, the J end lost 2 bases, and 11 bases lay between the germline ends. Germline-derived CDR1 and CDR2 are MNHEY and SVGEGT. The CDR3 DNA sequence: TGTGCCAGCAGTTACTCGTGGCGCGGAACCTACGAGCAGTACTTC. It translates to CASSYSWRGTYEQYF.

This chain connects TRBV4-3 to TRBJ1-4; 11 nucleotides match TRBD1. After removal of 1 base from V and 8 bases from J, the junction contained 6 bases not matched to a gene. CDR3 size: 16 residues. Germline V gene lookup returns CDR1 LGHNA and CDR2 YSLEER. CDR3 sequence (DNA): TGCGCCAGCAGCCAAGGAAATTGGGACAGGGGGGAAAAACTGTTTTTT. Protein sequence: CASSQGNWDRGEKLFF.

The chain is built from TRBV7-2 and TRBJ1-5, with a possible D match to TRBD1 (5 bases). This CDR3 contains 15 residues. Germline-derived CDR1 and CDR2 are SGHTA and FQGNSA. The germline V and J ends were trimmed by 0 bases and 7 bases, with 13 bases remaining between them. The CDR3 sequence is CASSLAGGLWQPQHF. CDR3 bases: TGTGCCAGCAGCTTAGCCGGGGGACTGTGGCAGCCCCAGCATTTT.

The chain uses TRBV7-7 and TRBJ2-5; 10 bases fit TRBD2. The CDR3 sequence is 14 residues long. V shed 6 bases, J shed 5 bases, and the junction held 6 bases outside the gene matches. Germline loops: CDR1 SSHAT, CDR2 FNYEAQ (reference sequence). The chain's CDR3 is CASSSAGGLETQYF. CDR3 bases: TGTGCCAGCAGTTCAGCGGGGGGGCTGGAGACCCAGTACTTC.

The V call is TRBV7-9, the J call TRBJ2-2; D is undetermined. CDR3 length equals 16 residues. The V end was cut by 1 base, the J end by 5 bases, with 14 bases between. CDR1 and CDR2 (germline): SEHNR, FQNEAQ (reference sequence). The CDR3 sequence is CASSLDWSSGTGELFF. The CDR3 coding sequence is TGTGCCAGCAGCTTAGATTGGAGTTCTGGGACCGGGGAGCTGTTTTTT.

This sequence joins TRBV4-3 and TRBJ2-3; 11 positions match TRBD1. The ends lost 0 bases at V and 4 bases at J; junction bases unmatched: 6. This CDR3 region has 17 residues. Looked up from germline, CDR1 is LGHNA and CDR2 is YSLEER. The chain's CDR3 is CASSQEPPGQGADTQYF. CDR3 nucleotide sequence: TGCGCCAGCAGCCAAGAACCCCCGGGACAGGGGGCAGATACGCAGTATTTT.